This T cell receptor beta chain derives from a study of CDR3 diversity in severe acne. MiXCR, run by TCRdb on the PCR reads, gives a single entry per CDR3 protein. This table holds 85,000 to 120,000 distinct CDR3 sequences, roughly 51% found once. CDR3 length: 17 amino acids. Looked up from germline, CDR1 is SGHRS and CDR2 is YFSETQ. With V trimmed by 1 base and J by 8 bases, 14 bases remained unmatched. Sequencing was done on a sample of blood. The TCR was taken from a male donor with acne. The J gene is TRBJ2-3, the V gene TRBV5-1; 9 bases are a match to TRBD2. The CDR3 DNA is TGCGCCAGCAGCTTGAACTTAGCGGGAGAGGGTGGAGGTACGCAGTATTTT. As protein: CASSLNLAGEGGGTQYF.